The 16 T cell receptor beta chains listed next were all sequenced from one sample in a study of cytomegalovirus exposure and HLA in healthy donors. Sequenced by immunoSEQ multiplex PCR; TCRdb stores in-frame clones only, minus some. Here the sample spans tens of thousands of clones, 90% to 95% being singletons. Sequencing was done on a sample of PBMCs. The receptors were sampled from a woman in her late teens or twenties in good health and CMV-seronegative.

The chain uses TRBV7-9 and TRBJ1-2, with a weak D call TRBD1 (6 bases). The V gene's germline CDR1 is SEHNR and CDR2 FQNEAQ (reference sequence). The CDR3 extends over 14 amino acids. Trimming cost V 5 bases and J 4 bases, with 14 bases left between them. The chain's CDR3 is CASSPRLGGYGYTF. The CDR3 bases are TGTGCCAGCAGCCCCCGGTTAGGGGGCTATGGCTACACCTTC.

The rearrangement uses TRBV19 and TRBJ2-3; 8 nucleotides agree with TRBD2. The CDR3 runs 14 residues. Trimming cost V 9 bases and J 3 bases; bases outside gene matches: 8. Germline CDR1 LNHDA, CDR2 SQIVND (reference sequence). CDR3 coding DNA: TGTGCCAGGGTGACTACTAGCGGAACAGATACGCAGTATTTT. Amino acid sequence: CARVTTSGTDTQYF. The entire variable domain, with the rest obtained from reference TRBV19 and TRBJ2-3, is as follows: DGGITQSPKYLFRKEGQNVTLSCEQNLNHDAMYWYRQDPGQGLRLIYYSQIVNDFQKGDIAEGYSVSREKKESFPLTVTSAQKNPTAFYLCARVTTSGTDTQYFGPGTRLTVL.

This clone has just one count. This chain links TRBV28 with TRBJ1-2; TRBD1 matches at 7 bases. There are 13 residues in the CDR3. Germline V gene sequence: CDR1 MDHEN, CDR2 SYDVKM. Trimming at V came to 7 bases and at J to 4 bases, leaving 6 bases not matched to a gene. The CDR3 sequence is CASNSPGGYGYTF. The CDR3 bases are TGTGCCAGCAACTCGCCAGGGGGCTATGGCTACACCTTC.

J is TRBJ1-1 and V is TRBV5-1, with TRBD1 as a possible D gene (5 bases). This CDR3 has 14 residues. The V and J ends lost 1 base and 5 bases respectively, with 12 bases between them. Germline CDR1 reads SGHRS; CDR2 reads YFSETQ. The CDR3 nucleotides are TGCGCCAGCAGCTTGCTTGATCCAGGGACTGAAGCTTTCTTT. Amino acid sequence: CASSLLDPGTEAFF.

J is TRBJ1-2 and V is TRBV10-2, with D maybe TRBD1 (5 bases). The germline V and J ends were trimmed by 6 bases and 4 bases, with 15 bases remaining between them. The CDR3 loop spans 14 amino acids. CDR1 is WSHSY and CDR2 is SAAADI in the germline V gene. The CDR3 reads CASSPTGGGYGYTF. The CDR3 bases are TGCGCCAGCAGCCCTACCGGGGGAGGCTATGGCTACACCTTC.

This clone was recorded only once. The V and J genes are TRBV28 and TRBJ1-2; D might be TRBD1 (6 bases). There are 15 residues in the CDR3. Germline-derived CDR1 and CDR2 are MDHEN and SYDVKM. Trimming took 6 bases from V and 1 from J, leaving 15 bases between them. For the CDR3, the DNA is TGTGCCAGCAGATCACAGGGTTTTTATAACTATGGCTACACCTTC. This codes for CASRSQGFYNYGYTF.

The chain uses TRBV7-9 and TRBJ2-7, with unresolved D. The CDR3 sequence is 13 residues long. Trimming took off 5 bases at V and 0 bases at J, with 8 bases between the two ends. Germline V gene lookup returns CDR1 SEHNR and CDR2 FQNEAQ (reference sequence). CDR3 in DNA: TGTGCCAGCAGCCCCCCGTCCTCCTACGAGCAGTACTTC. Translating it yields CASSPPSSYEQYF.

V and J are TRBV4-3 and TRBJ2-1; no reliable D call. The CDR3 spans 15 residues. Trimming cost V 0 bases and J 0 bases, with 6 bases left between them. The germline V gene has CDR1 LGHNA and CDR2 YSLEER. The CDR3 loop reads CASSQDSISYNEQFF. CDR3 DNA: TGCGCCAGCAGCCAAGACAGTATCTCCTACAATGAGCAGTTCTTC.

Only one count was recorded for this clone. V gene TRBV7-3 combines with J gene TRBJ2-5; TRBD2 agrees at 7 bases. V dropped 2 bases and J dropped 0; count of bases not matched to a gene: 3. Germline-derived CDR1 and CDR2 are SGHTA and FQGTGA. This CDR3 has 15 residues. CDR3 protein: CASSLFGGNQETQYF. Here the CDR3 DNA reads TGTGCCAGCAGCTTATTCGGGGGGAACCAAGAGACCCAGTACTTC.

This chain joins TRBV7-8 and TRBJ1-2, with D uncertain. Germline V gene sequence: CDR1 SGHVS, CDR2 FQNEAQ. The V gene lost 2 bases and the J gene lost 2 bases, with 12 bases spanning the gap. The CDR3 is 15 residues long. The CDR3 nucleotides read TGTGCCAGCAGCTTAACAGATCTCTTCAACTATGGCTACACCTTC. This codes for CASSLTDLFNYGYTF.

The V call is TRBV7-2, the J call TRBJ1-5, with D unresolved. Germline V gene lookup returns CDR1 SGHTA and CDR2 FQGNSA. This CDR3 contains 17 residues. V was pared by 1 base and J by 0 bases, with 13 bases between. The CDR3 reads CASSLELSGYSNQPQHF. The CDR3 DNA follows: TGTGCCAGCAGCTTAGAATTATCAGGATATAGCAATCAGCCCCAGCATTTT.

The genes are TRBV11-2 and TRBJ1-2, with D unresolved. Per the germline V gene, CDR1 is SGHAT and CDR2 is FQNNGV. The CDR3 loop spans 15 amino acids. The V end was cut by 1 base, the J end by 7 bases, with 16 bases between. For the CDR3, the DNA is TGTGCCAGCAGCTTAGGGGCAGTTATCTCCTCTGGCTACACCTTC. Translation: CASSLGAVISSGYTF.

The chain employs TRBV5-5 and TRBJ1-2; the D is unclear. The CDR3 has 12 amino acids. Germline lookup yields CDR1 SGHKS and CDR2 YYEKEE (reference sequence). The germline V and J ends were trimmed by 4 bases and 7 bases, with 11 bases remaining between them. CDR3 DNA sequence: TGTGCCAGCAGCCCAGTTGCGGGTGGCTACACCTTC. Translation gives CASSPVAGGYTF.

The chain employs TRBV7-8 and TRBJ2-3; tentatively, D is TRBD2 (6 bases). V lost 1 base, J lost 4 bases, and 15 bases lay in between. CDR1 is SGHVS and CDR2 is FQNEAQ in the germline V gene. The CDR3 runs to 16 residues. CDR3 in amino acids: CASSLERRGRADTQYF. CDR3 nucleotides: TGTGCCAGCAGCTTAGAGAGGCGGGGTCGCGCAGATACGCAGTATTTT.

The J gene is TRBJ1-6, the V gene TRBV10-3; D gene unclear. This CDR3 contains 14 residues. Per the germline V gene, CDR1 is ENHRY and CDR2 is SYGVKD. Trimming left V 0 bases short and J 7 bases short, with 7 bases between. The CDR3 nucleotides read TGTGCCATCAGTGAGTCGGGCGGGAATTCACCCCTCCACTTT. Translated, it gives CAISESGGNSPLHF.

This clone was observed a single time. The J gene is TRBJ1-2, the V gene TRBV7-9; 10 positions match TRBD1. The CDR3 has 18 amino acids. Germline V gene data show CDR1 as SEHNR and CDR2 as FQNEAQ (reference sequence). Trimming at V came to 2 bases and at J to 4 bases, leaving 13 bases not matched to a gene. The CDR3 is CASSLPGQGSVRPYGYTF. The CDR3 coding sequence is TGTGCCAGCAGCTTACCGGGACAGGGGAGTGTACGTCCCTATGGCTACACCTTC.